The rows below give T cell receptor beta chains drawn from one sample of a study of blood T cell repertoires in COVID-19. The data were produced by immunoSEQ multiplex PCR, yet TCRdb's version contains in-frame clones alone and is incomplete. The sample carries hundreds of thousands of clones, 82% recorded once. Sample: peripheral blood. These TCRs come from a woman in her seventies with acute or convalescent COVID-19. CDR3s include the opening cysteine and the closing phenylalanine or tryptophan. Clone size is given for some rows only: seen once, a few or many times, or a class if the clone is expanded.

j_call: TRBJ1-2
v_call: TRBV4-1
cdr3_length: 15
clone_size: NA
cdr3_aa: CASSQVELTNYGYTF

j_call: TRBJ1-1
v_call: TRBV6-6
cdr3_length: 15
clone_size: NA
cdr3_aa: CASSHQDRAYTEAFF

j_call: TRBJ1-2
v_call: TRBV7-2
cdr3_length: 13
clone_size: once
cdr3_aa: CASSPGQDYGYTF

j_call: TRBJ2-7
v_call: TRBV6-9
cdr3_length: 16
clone_size: few
cdr3_aa: CASSYSGREDAYEQYF

j_call: TRBJ2-1
v_call: TRBV11-3
cdr3_length: 13
clone_size: many
cdr3_aa: CASSLARYNEQFF

j_call: TRBJ2-3
v_call: TRBV28
cdr3_length: 15
clone_size: NA
cdr3_aa: CASRAPGGGTDTQYF

j_call: TRBJ2-4
v_call: TRBV15
cdr3_length: 13
clone_size: NA
cdr3_aa: CATSRDHADRGYF

j_call: TRBJ2-3
v_call: TRBV6-2/TRBV6-3
cdr3_length: 17
clone_size: NA
cdr3_aa: CASSFGGVPGLADTQYF

j_call: TRBJ1-5
v_call: TRBV6-5
cdr3_length: 13
clone_size: NA
cdr3_aa: CASIGQPNQPQHF

j_call: TRBJ2-3
v_call: TRBV28
cdr3_length: 17
clone_size: NA
cdr3_aa: CASSSAEGSISSHTQYF

j_call: TRBJ2-3
v_call: TRBV19
cdr3_length: 14
clone_size: NA
cdr3_aa: CATYDRGGGDTQYF

j_call: TRBJ1-4
v_call: TRBV7-2
cdr3_length: 14
clone_size: once
cdr3_aa: CASSLQGSNEKLFF

j_call: TRBJ2-3
v_call: TRBV5-1
cdr3_length: 16
clone_size: NA
cdr3_aa: CASSQGAGAQADTQYF

j_call: TRBJ2-2
v_call: TRBV7-2
cdr3_length: 14
clone_size: once
cdr3_aa: CASRSGFNTGELFF

j_call: TRBJ1-6
v_call: TRBV29-1
cdr3_length: 14
clone_size: NA
cdr3_aa: CSVGTGQGNSPLHF

j_call: TRBJ2-7
v_call: TRBV2
cdr3_length: 15
clone_size: NA
cdr3_aa: CASSEASGRAYEQYF

j_call: TRBJ1-6
v_call: TRBV4-2
cdr3_length: 16
clone_size: NA
cdr3_aa: CASSPRGDGVNSPLHF

j_call: TRBJ1-6
v_call: TRBV5-1
cdr3_length: 18
clone_size: NA
cdr3_aa: CASSLAGTGLAASSPLHF

j_call: TRBJ2-5
v_call: TRBV24-1
cdr3_length: 16
clone_size: NA
cdr3_aa: CATSESGTAAGETQYF

j_call: TRBJ2-1
v_call: TRBV3-1/TRBV3-2
cdr3_length: 14
clone_size: NA
cdr3_aa: CASSHRGAHHEQFF

j_call: TRBJ1-2
v_call: TRBV5-1
cdr3_length: 14
clone_size: once
cdr3_aa: CASSIGTGVPGYTF

j_call: TRBJ1-4
v_call: TRBV9
cdr3_length: 13
clone_size: once
cdr3_aa: CASSVGPSGKLFF